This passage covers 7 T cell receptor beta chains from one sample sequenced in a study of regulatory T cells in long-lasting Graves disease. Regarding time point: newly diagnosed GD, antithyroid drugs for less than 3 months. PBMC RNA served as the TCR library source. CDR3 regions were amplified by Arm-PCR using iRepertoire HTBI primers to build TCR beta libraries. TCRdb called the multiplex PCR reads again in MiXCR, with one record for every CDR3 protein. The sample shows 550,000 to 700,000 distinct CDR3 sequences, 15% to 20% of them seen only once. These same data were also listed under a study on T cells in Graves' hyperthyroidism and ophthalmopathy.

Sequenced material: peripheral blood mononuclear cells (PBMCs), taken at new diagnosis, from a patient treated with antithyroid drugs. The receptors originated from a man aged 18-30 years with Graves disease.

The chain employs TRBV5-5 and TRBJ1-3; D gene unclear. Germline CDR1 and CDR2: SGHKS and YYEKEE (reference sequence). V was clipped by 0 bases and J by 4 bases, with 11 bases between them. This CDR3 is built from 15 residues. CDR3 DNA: TGTGCCAGCAGCTTGGACGAGCTGGCCGGAAACACCATATATTTT. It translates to CASSLDELAGNTIYF.

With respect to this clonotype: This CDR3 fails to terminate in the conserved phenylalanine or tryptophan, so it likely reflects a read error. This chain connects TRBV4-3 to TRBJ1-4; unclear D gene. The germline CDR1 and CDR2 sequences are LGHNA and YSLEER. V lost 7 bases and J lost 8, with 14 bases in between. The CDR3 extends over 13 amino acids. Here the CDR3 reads CASNRLGGEKLFL. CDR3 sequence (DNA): TGCGCCAGCAACCGCCTAGGCGGGGAAAAACTGTTTCTT.

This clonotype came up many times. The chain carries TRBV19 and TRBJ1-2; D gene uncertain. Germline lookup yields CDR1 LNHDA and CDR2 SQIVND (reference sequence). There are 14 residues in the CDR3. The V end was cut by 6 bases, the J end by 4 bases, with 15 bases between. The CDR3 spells CASRRFGDGYGYTF. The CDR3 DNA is TGTGCCAGTAGGAGGTTCGGGGATGGCTATGGCTACACCTTC.

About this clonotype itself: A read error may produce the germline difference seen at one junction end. The CDR3 loop is CASSLTQKGGPGDF. The CDR3 bases are TGTGCCAGCAGTTTGACTCAAAAGGGAGGGCCCGGGGACTTC. The rearrangement joins TRBV28 to TRBJ2-4, with TRBD2 identical over 7 bases. Germline assignment: CDR1 MDHEN and CDR2 SYDVKM. This CDR3 is 14 amino acids long.

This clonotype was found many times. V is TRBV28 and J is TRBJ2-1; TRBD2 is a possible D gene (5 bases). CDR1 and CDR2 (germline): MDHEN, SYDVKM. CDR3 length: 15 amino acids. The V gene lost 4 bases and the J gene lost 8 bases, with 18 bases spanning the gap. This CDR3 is CASSSPGLALDEQFF. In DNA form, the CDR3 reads TGTGCCAGCAGTTCGCCAGGACTGGCCCTAGATGAGCAGTTCTTC.

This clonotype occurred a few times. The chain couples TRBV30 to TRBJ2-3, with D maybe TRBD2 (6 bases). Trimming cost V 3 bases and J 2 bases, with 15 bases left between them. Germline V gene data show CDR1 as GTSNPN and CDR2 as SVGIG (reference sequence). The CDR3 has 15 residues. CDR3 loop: CAWRVGSGFTDTQYF. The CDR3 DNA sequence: TGTGCCTGGAGGGTTGGTAGCGGATTCACAGATACGCAGTATTTT.

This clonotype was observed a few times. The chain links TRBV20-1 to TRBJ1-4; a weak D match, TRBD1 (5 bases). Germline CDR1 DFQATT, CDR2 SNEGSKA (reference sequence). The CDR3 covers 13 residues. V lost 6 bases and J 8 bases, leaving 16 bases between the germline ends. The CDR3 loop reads CSAVTGGREKLFF. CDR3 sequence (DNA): TGCAGTGCGGTGACCGGGGGTAGGGAAAAACTGTTTTTT.